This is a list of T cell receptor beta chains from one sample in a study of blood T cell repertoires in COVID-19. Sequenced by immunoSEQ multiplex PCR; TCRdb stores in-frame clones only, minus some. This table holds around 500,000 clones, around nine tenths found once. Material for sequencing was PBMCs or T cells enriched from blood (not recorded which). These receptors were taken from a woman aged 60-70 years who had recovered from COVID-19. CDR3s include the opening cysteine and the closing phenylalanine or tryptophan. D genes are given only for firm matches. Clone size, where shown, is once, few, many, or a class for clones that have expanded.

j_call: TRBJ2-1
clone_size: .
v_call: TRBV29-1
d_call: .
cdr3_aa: CSVTRGTHNEQFF
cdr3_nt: TGCAGCGTTACCCGCGGGACTCACAATGAGCAGTTCTTC

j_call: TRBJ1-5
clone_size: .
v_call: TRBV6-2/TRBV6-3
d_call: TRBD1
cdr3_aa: CASSGTLRGVQPQHF
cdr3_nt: TGTGCCAGCAGTGGAACTCTCAGGGGGGTTCAGCCCCAGCATTTT

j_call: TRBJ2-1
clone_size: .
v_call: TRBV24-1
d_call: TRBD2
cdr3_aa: CATSDLAGAYNEQFF
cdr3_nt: TGTGCCACCAGTGATCTAGCGGGGGCCTACAATGAGCAGTTCTTC

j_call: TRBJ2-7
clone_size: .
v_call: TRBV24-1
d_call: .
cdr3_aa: CATSATGTTYEQYF
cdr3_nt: TGTGCCACCAGCGCGACAGGAACTACCTACGAGCAGTACTTC

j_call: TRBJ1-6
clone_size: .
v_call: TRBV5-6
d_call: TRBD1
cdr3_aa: CASSSRDSNSPLHF
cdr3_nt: TGTGCCAGCAGCTCGAGGGACAGCAATTCACCCCTCCACTTT

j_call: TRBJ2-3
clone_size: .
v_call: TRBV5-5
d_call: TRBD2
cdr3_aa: CASSLGLAGARATQYF
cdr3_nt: TGTGCCAGCAGCTTGGGACTAGCGGGAGCCCGTGCTACGCAGTATTTT

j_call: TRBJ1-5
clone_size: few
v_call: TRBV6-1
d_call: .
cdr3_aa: CASSESTALNQPQHF
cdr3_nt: TGTGCCAGCAGTGAATCCACTGCCCTTAATCAGCCCCAGCATTTT

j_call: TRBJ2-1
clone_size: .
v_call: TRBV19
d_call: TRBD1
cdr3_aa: CASSIQRTGGNEQFF
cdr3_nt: TGTGCCAGTAGTATTCAAAGGACAGGGGGCAATGAGCAGTTCTTC

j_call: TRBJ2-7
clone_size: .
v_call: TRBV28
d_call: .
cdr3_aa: CASSDTTSSYEQYF
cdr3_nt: TGTGCCAGCAGTGACACTACTAGCTCCTACGAGCAGTACTTC

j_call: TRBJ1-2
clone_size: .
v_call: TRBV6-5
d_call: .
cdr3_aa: CASSLAANYGYTF
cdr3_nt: TGTGCCAGCAGTTTGGCAGCTAACTATGGCTACACCTTC

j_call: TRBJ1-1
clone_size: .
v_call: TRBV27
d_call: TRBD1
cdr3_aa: CASSPMTGAPEAFF
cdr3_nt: TGTGCCAGCAGTCCCATGACAGGGGCCCCTGAAGCTTTCTTT

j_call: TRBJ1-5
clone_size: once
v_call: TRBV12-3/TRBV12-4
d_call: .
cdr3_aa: CASSLVDQPQHF
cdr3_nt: TGTGCCAGCAGCCTAGTGGATCAGCCCCAGCATTTT

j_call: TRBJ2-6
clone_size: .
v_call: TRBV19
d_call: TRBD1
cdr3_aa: CASSTGTGLSGANVLTF
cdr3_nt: TGTGCCAGTAGTACCGGGACAGGCCTATCTGGGGCCAACGTCCTGACTTTC

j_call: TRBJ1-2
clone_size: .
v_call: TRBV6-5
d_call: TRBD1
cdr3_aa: CASSSGGADYGYTF
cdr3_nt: TGTGCCAGCAGCTCAGGGGGCGCCGACTATGGCTACACCTTC

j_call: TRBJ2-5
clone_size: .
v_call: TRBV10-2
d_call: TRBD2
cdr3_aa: CASSDDVLAGAEETQYF
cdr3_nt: TGCGCCAGCAGTGACGATGTCCTAGCGGGGGCTGAAGAGACCCAGTACTTC

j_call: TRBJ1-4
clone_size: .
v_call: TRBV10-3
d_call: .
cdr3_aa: CAAGQAGAEKLFF
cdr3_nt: TGTGCCGCCGGCCAAGCGGGCGCTGAAAAACTGTTTTTT

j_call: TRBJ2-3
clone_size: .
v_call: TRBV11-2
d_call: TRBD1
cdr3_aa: CASSLGTGVGDTQYF
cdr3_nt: TGTGCCAGCAGCTTGGGGACAGGGGTAGGAGATACGCAGTATTTT

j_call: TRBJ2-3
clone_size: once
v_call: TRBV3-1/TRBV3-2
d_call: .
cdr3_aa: CASSWAGTDTQYF
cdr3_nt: TGTGCCAGCAGCTGGGCCGGCACAGATACGCAGTATTTT

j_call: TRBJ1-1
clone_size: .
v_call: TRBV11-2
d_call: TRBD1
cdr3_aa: CASIQGTGGFFNTEAFF
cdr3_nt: TGTGCCAGCATCCAAGGGACAGGGGGCTTCTTTAACACTGAAGCTTTCTTT

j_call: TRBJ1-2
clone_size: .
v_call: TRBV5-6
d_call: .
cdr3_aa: CASSRRGPTIYGYTF
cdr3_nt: TGTGCCAGCAGCCGAAGGGGCCCGACCATCTATGGCTACACCTTC

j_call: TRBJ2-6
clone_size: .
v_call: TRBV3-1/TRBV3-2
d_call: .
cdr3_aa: CASRQGTQPSGANVLTF
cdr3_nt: TGTGCCAGCAGGCAAGGGACTCAGCCCTCTGGGGCCAACGTCCTGACTTTC

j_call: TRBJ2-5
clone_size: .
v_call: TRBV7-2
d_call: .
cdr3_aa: CASSLAQGSGETQYF
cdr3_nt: TGTGCCAGCAGCTTAGCGCAGGGGAGTGGAGAGACCCAGTACTTC

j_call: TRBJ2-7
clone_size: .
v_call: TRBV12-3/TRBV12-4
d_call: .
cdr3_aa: CASRHRQGGQYF
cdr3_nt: TGTGCCAGCAGACACCGCCAGGGAGGGCAGTACTTC